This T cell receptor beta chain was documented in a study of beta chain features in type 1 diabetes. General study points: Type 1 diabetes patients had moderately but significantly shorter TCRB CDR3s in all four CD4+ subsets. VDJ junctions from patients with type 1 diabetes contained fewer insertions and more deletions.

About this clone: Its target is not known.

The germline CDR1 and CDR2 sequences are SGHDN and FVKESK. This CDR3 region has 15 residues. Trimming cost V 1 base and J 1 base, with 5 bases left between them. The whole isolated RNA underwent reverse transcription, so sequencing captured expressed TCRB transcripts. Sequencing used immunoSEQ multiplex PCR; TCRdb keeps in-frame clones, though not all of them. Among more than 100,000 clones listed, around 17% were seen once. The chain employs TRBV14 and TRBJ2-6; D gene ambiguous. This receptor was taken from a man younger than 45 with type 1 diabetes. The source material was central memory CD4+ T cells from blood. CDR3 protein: CASSQAVSGANVLTF. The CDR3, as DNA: TGTGCCAGCAGCCAAGCCGTGTCTGGGGCCAACGTCCTGACTTTC.